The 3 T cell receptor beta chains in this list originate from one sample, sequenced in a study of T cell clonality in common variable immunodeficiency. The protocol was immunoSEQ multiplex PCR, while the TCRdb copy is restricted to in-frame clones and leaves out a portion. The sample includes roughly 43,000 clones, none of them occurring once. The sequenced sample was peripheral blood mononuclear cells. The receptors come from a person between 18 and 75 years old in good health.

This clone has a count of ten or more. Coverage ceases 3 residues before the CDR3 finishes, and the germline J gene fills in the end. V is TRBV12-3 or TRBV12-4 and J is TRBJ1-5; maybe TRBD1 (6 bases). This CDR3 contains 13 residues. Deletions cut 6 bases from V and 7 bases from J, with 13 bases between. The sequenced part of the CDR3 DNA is TGTGCCAGCAGCCTAACAGGGTACCAGCCC. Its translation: CASSLTGYQP. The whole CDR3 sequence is CASSLTGYQPQHF.

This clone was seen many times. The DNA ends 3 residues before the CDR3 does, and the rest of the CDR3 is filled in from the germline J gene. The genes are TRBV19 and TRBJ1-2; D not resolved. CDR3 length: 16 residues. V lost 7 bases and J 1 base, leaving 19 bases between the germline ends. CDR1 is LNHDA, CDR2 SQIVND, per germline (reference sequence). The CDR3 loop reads CASTGRLTGINYGYTF. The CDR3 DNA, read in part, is TGTGCCAGTACCGGCCGCCTGACGGGGATTAACTATGGC.

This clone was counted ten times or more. CDR3 DNA, as far as it was read: TGTGCCTGGAGTTGGGGGGACTACGAG. Its protein is CAWSWGDYE. The full CDR3 protein is CAWSWGDYEQYF. V gene TRBV30 combines with J gene TRBJ2-7, with D possibly being TRBD2 (6 bases). The read is 3 residues too short to cover the CDR3 end, so that end is filled in from the germline J gene. CDR1 and CDR2 from the germline V gene are GTSNPN and SVGIG (reference sequence). Trimming cost V 2 bases and J 3 bases, with 8 bases left between them. The CDR3 has 12 residues.